The rows below give T cell receptor beta chains drawn from one sample of a study of long-term antiretroviral therapy in people with HIV. Sequenced by immunoSEQ multiplex PCR; TCRdb stores in-frame clones only, minus some. There are 25,000 or so clones in the sample; just under 80% occur only once, and 9.3% lies in the top ten. Specimen: unsorted PBMCs, collected 1.5 years before starting antiretroviral therapy. These receptors were obtained from a man aged 18 to 30 with HIV. Each CDR3 is given with its conserved first and last residue. Each record gives: V gene, J gene, CDR3 protein.

TRBV2,TRBJ1-1,CASRRARVTEAFF
TRBV5-1,TRBJ2-3,CASSWAPRTSSTDTQYF
TRBV18,TRBJ2-7,CASSPPSAGAAGYEQYF
TRBV14,TRBJ1-1,CASSAAGGWDTEAFF
TRBV5-1,TRBJ1-4,CASSQNQGEKLFF
TRBV10-3,TRBJ2-5,CAISESNPGASYQETQYF
TRBV2,TRBJ1-1,CASRDGNTEAFF
TRBV29-1,TRBJ2-1,CSVLVGERERNEQFF
TRBV27,TRBJ1-2,CASSFEGVSGYTF
TRBV5-5,TRBJ1-2,CASSSASDGTIYGYTF
TRBV6-5,TRBJ2-1,CASSSTSGYYNEQFF
TRBV7-2,TRBJ1-2,CASSPVTGDPTGTF
TRBV6-5,TRBJ2-7,CASRRAGVYEQYF
TRBV18,TRBJ1-1,CASSHDVNTEAFF
TRBV10-2,TRBJ2-5,CASSDGGASGTQYQETQYF
TRBV4-1,TRBJ1-4,CASSPRDGNEKLFF
TRBV7-9,TRBJ1-2,CASSLGGAGSYGYTF
TRBV5-8,TRBJ2-2,CASRSAGTTNTGELFF
TRBV30,TRBJ1-2,CAWSVLRGLGGYTF
TRBV9,TRBJ2-3,CASSARVAGGPDTQYF
TRBV5-8,TRBJ2-5,CASSLDGVGLETQYF
TRBV2,TRBJ1-1,CASIGRGVYMNTEAFF
TRBV2,TRBJ2-5,CASSTSGGLETQYF
TRBV2,TRBJ1-4,CASQRGGGNEKLFF
TRBV6-5,TRBJ2-7,CASSYRTSLSSYEQYF
TRBV7-2,TRBJ2-7,CASSYRSYEQYF
TRBV15,TRBJ2-1,CATSRVAGGWDEQFF
TRBV28,TRBJ1-5,CASDSPGGSNQPQHF
TRBV30,TRBJ2-3,CAWSNGGFTDTQYF
TRBV25-1,TRBJ2-2,CASSRRGDTGELFF
TRBV7-9,TRBJ1-4,CASSLWGQGVEKLFF
TRBV5-5,TRBJ2-7,CASSPRARGRGSYEQYF
TRBV28,TRBJ1-5,CASSEPSSNQPQHF
TRBV9,TRBJ2-3,CASSVAGYTDTQYF
TRBV2,TRBJ1-5,CASSVYKGNQPQHF
TRBV4-1,TRBJ1-1,CASSQDPMNTEAFF
TRBV5-6,TRBJ1-2,CASSPQGFLGYTF
TRBV4-1,TRBJ1-2,CASSHAGGTIGYTF
TRBV7-8,TRBJ2-5,CASSPLRAYQETQYF
TRBV6-5,TRBJ1-2,CASTKGSVGTYGYTF
TRBV5-1,TRBJ2-7,CASSSGQGPVYEQYF
TRBV9,TRBJ1-3,CASTEGNSGNTIYF
TRBV6-6,TRBJ1-4,CASSDDSYNEKLFF
TRBV21-1,TRBJ2-5,CASSVSHSPRETQYF
TRBV7-9,TRBJ1-5,CASSLAATGQPQHF
TRBV4-3,TRBJ2-3,CASSQDSRLAGPADTQYF
TRBV5-4,TRBJ2-1,CASSRGLAGPYNEQFF
TRBV5-1,TRBJ2-3,CASGASGATDTQYF
TRBV10-3,TRBJ2-7,CAIRPPLSYEQYF
TRBV30,TRBJ1-1,CAWAKGANTEAFF
TRBV6-5,TRBJ2-1,CASSLSSGRAKQFF
TRBV9,TRBJ2-3,CASSPLGGGSGWGDTQYF
TRBV19,TRBJ1-2,CASSQPSGYGYTF